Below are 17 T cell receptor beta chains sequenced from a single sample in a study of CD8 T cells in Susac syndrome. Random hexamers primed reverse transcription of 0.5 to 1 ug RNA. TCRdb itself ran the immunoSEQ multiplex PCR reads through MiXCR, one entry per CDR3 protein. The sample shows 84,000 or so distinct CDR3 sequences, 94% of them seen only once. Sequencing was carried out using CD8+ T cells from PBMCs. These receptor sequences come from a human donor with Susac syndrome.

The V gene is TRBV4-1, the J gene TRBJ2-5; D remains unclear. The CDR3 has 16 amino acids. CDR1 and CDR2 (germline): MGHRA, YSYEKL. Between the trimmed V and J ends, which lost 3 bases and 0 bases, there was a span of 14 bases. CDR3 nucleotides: TGCGCCAGCAGCCACACCGGTCCCCCTAACCAAGAGACCCAGTACTTC. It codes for CASSHTGPPNQETQYF.

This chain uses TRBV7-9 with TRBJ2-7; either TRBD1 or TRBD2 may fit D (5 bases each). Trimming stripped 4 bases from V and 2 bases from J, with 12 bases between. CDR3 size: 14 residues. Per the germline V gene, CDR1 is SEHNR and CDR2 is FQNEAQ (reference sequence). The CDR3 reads CASSSRDAPYEQYF. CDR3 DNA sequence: TGTGCCAGCAGCTCCCGGGACGCACCCTACGAGCAGTACTTC.

CDR3 sequence reads: CASSGEAYNEQFF. CDR3 sequence (DNA): TGTGCCAGCTCGGGGGAGGCGTACAATGAGCAGTTCTTC. The rearrangement uses TRBV18 and TRBJ2-1; the D gene is possibly TRBD2 (6 bases). The CDR3 length is 13 residues. CDR1 is KGHSH, CDR2 LQKENI, per germline. V lost 6 bases, J lost 4 bases, and 10 bases lay in between.

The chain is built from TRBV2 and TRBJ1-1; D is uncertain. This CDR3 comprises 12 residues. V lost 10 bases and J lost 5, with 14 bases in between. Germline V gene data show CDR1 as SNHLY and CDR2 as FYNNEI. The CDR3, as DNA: TGTGCCACTCTCCTGCACTCTACTGAAGCTTTCTTT. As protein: CATLLHSTEAFF.

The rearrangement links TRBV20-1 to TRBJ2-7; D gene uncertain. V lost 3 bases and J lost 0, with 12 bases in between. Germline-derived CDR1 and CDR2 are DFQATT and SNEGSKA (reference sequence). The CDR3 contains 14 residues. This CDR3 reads CSARPTPFSYEQYF. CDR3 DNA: TGCAGTGCTAGGCCTACACCCTTCTCCTACGAGCAGTACTTC.

CDR3: CASSLNGRVETQYF. CDR3 DNA sequence: TGTGCCAGCAGTCTGAATGGCAGAGTGGAGACCCAGTACTTC. V and J are TRBV6-5 and TRBJ2-5; D is unresolved. The germline V gene has CDR1 MNHEY and CDR2 SVGAGI. This CDR3 comprises 14 residues. Between the trimmed V and J ends, which lost 5 bases and 5 bases, there was a span of 15 bases.

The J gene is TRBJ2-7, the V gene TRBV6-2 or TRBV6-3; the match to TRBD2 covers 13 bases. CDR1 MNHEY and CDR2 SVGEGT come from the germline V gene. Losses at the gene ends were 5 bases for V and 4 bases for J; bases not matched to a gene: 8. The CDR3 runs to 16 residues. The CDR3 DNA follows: TGTGCCAGCAGTCGACTACTAGCGGGAGGGCCATACGAGCAGTACTTC. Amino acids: CASSRLLAGGPYEQYF.

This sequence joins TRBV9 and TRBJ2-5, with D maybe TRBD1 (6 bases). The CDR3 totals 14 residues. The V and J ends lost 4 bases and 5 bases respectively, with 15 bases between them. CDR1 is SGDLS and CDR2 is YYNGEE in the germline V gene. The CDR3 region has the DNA TGTGCCAGCAGCATACAGGGCTGGGACGAGACCCAGTACTTC. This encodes CASSIQGWDETQYF.

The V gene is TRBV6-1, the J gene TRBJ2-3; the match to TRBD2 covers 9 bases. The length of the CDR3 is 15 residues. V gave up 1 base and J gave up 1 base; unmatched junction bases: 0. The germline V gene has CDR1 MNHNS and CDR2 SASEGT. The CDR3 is CASSEERGGTDTQYF. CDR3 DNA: TGTGCCAGCAGTGAAGAGCGGGGGGGCACAGATACGCAGTATTTT.

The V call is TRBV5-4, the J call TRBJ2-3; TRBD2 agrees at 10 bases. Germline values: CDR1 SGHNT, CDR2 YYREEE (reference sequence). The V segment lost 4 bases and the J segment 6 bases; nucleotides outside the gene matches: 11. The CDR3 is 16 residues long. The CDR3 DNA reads TGTGCCAGCAGCGGAAGTTCTAGCGGGAGATGGGATACGCAGTATTTT. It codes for CASSGSSSGRWDTQYF.

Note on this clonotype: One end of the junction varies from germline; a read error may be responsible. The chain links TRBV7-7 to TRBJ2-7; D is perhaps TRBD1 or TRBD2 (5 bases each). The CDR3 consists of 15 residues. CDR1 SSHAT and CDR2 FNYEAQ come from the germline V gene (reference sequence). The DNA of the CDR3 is TGTGCTAGCAGCCATGGGACGGAGGAAGGCTACGAGCAGTACTTC. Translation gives CASSHGTEEGYEQYF.

This CDR3 is CASSRERYNEQFF. The CDR3 DNA reads as TGTGCCAGCAGCCGGGAGCGATACAATGAGCAGTTCTTC. The chain combines TRBV7-3 with TRBJ2-1; weak D call: TRBD2 (6 bases). This CDR3 has 13 residues. CDR1 is SGHTA, CDR2 FQGTGA, per germline. Trimming removed 5 bases from V and 4 bases from J, with 9 bases in between.

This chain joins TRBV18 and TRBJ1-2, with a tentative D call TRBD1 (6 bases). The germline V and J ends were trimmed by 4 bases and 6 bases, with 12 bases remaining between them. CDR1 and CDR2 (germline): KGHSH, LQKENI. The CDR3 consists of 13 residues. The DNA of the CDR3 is TGTGCCAGCTCACACAGGGAGAATGATGGCTACACCTTC. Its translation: CASSHRENDGYTF.

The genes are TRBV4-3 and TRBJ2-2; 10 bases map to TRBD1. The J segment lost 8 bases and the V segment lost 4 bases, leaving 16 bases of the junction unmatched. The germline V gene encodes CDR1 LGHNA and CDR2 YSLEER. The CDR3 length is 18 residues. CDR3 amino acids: CASSLVMGGQGSSGELFF. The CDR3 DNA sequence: TGCGCCAGCAGCCTTGTTATGGGGGGACAGGGGTCATCAGGGGAGCTGTTTTTT.

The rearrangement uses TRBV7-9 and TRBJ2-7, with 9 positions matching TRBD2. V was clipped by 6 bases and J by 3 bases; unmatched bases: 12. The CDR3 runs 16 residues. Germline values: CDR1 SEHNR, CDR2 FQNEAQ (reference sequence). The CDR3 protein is CASSNSDSGGHYEQYF. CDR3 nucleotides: TGTGCCAGCAGTAACTCCGACAGCGGGGGGCACTACGAGCAGTACTTC. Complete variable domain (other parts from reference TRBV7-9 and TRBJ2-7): DTGVSQNPRHKITKRGQNVTFRCDPISEHNRLYWYRQTLGQGPEFLTYFQNEAQLEKSRLLSDRFSAERPKGSFSTLEIQRTEQGDSAMYLCASSNSDSGGHYEQYFGPGTRLTVT.

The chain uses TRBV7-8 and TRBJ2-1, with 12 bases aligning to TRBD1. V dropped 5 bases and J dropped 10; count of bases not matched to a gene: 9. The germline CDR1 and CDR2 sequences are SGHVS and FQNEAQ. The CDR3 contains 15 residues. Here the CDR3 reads CASSRGTGGSGEQFF. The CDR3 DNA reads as TGTGCCAGCAGCCGGGGGACAGGGGGCTCAGGGGAGCAGTTCTTC.

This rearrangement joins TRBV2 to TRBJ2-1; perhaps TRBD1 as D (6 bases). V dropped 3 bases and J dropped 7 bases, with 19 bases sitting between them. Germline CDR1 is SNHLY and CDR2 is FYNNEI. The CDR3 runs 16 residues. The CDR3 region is CASSDPSGEGVNEQFF. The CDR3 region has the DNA TGTGCCAGCAGTGATCCATCCGGTGAGGGGGTGAATGAGCAGTTCTTC.